Presented here are 30 T cell receptor beta chains from one specimen sequenced in a study of blood T cell repertoires in COVID-19. This table comes from immunoSEQ multiplex PCR, and its TCRdb copy is limited to in-frame clones, with some not included. The sample yields 130,000 or so clones, around three quarters seen once. Sequenced: peripheral blood. The receptors were sampled from a human donor in a cohort sampled during active COVID-19.

In this sample, this clone is large (0.1 to 1%). The chain joins TRBV3-1 (or the pseudogene TRBV3-2) to TRBJ2-3; 12 positions match TRBD2. The CDR3 length is 16 residues. From germline, CDR1 is LGHDT and CDR2 YNNKEL (reference sequence). The V and J ends lost 1 base and 11 bases, in that order; junction bases with no gene match: 10. CDR3 nucleotides: TGTGCCAGCAGCCAAGTCGCTAGCGGGGGGGCCAGGGGGCAGTATTTT. Protein sequence: CASSQVASGGARGQYF.

The sample holds one count of this clone. The rearrangement links TRBV20-1 to TRBJ1-2; D call uncertain. The CDR3 has 11 residues. CDR1 and CDR2 from the germline V gene are DFQATT and SNEGSKA (reference sequence). With 5 bases removed from V and 8 bases from J, the gap between germline ends came to 12 bases. The DNA of the CDR3 is TGCAGTGCTTGGCTCTCGAGGGGCTACACCTTC. This sequence encodes CSAWLSRGYTF.

This clone was picked up one time. V and J are TRBV10-3 and TRBJ2-7, with TRBD1 as a possible D gene (6 bases). Per the germline V gene, CDR1 is ENHRY and CDR2 is SYGVKD. This CDR3 is 12 amino acids long. The V gene lost 4 bases and the J gene lost 5 bases, with 9 bases spanning the gap. Written as DNA, the CDR3 is TGTGCCATCAGTGGACAGGTTCACGAGCAGTACTTC. Protein sequence: CAISGQVHEQYF.

This rearrangement joins TRBV30 to TRBJ1-2, with a tentative D call TRBD1 (5 bases). Germline CDR1 GTSNPN, CDR2 SVGIG (reference sequence). The CDR3 totals 12 residues. Trimming shortened V by 5 bases and J by 3 bases, and 10 bases separated the two germline ends. The CDR3 reads CAWRETDYGYTF. CDR3 DNA: TGTGCCTGGCGGGAGACAGACTATGGCTACACCTTC.

The chain is built from TRBV5-6 and TRBJ1-5; 7 bases align to TRBD1. With 4 bases clipped from V and 2 bases from J, the junction kept 3 bases outside the gene matches. Germline lookup yields CDR1 SGHDT and CDR2 YYEEEE. The CDR3 is 14 amino acids. The CDR3, as DNA: TGTGCCAGCAGCGACAGGGCGGGCAATCAGCCCCAGCATTTT. This codes for CASSDRAGNQPQHF.

V is TRBV21-1 and J is TRBJ2-7; TRBD2 is the table's D call, not checked against the DNA. TRBV21-1 is termed a pseudogene. The CDR3 has 15 amino acids. The CDR3 spells CASSKGGSGGYEQYF. The DNA of the CDR3 is TGTGCCAGCAGCAAGGGAGGTAGCGGGGGTTACGAGCAGTACTTC.

The genes are TRBV6-6 and TRBJ1-5, with D tentatively TRBD1 (6 bases). With 6 bases removed from V and 6 bases from J, the gap between germline ends came to 12 bases. Germline V gene sequence: CDR1 MNHNY, CDR2 SVGAGI (reference sequence). The CDR3 length is 13 residues. CDR3 sequence (DNA): TGTGCCAGCAGCTCACAGGGATTTCAGCCCCAGCATTTT. This translates into CASSSQGFQPQHF.

The chain couples TRBV4-2 to TRBJ2-6; 9 bases line up with TRBD1. Per the germline V gene, CDR1 is LGHNA and CDR2 is YNFKEQ. CDR3 size: 18 residues. Losses at the gene ends were 4 bases for V and 0 bases for J; bases not matched to a gene: 7. This CDR3 is CASSRATGGNSGANVLTF. CDR3 coding DNA: TGTGCCAGCAGCCGGGCGACAGGGGGAAACTCTGGGGCCAACGTCCTGACTTTC.

The chain has TRBV6-1 and TRBJ1-2, with D possibly being TRBD1 (6 bases). CDR1 is MNHNS, CDR2 SASEGT, per germline. Trimming shortened V by 2 bases and J by 6 bases, and 10 bases separated the two germline ends. The CDR3 contains 13 residues. CDR3 DNA: TGTGCCAGCAGTGAAAGGGGGGGCCATGGCTACACCTTC. This translates into CASSERGGHGYTF.

The chain uses TRBV19 and TRBJ1-4; 7 positions agree with TRBD1. The CDR3 spans 14 residues. J was trimmed by 8 bases and V by 6 bases; bases with no gene match: 9. Germline values: CDR1 LNHDA, CDR2 SQIVND (reference sequence). CDR3 in DNA: TGTGCCAGTAGAAAATACAGGGGTGGAGAAAAACTGTTTTTT. It codes for CASRKYRGGEKLFF.

This clone was seen a handful of times. The chain couples TRBV4-1 to TRBJ2-2; 16 bases are a match to TRBD2. This CDR3 comprises 17 residues. Looked up from germline, CDR1 is MGHRA and CDR2 is YSYEKL. The J segment lost 6 bases and the V segment lost 1 base, leaving 2 bases of the junction unmatched. CDR3 protein: CASSQAGTSGGAGELFF. The CDR3 region has the DNA TGCGCCAGCAGCCAAGCCGGGACTAGCGGGGGGGCCGGGGAGCTGTTTTTT.

This clone came up a few times. Its ends do not fully match the called genes, so a read error is possible. The chain combines TRBV7-3 with TRBJ2-3, with D unclear. CDR1 is SGHTA, CDR2 FQGTGA, per germline. This CDR3 is built from 13 residues. CDR3 sequence reads: CASSLTYTDTQYF. The CDR3 DNA reads as TGTGCCAGCAGTTTAACCTACACAGATACGCAGTATTTT.

The V gene is TRBV25-1, the J gene TRBJ1-2; D perhaps matches TRBD1 (5 bases). The germline CDR1 and CDR2 sequences are MGHDK and SYGVNS. V gave up 3 bases and J gave up 4 bases, with 9 bases separating them. The CDR3 contains 13 residues. CDR3 in DNA: TGTGCCAGCAGTGATGGGGGGGTCTATGGCTACACCTTC. Protein product: CASSDGGVYGYTF.

The chain couples TRBV5-1 to TRBJ2-6; a possible D gene is TRBD2 (5 bases). Trimming left V 2 bases short and J 0 bases short, with 15 bases between. The CDR3 loop spans 18 amino acids. Germline CDR1 SGHRS, CDR2 YFSETQ. Here the CDR3 DNA reads TGCGCCAGCAGCTTAGTGGTGCGGGCTAGCTCTGGGGCCAACGTCCTGACTTTC. Translation: CASSLVVRASSGANVLTF.

This sequence joins TRBV5-4 and TRBJ2-1, with 7 bases matching TRBD2. Germline-derived CDR1 and CDR2 are SGHNT and YYREEE (reference sequence). The CDR3 has 15 residues. J was trimmed by 3 bases and V by 4 bases; bases with no gene match: 7. The CDR3 here is CASSARTSGYNEQFF. For the CDR3, the DNA is TGTGCCAGCAGCGCCAGGACTAGTGGCTACAATGAGCAGTTCTTC.

The chain carries TRBV4-1 and TRBJ2-6; TRBD2 might be the D (5 bases). CDR1 and CDR2 from the germline V gene are MGHRA and YSYEKL. Trimming cost V 6 bases and J 0 bases, with 9 bases left between them. The CDR3 extends over 15 amino acids. CDR3 region: CASREGVSGANVLTF. The CDR3 DNA is TGCGCCAGCAGAGAGGGTGTCTCTGGGGCCAACGTCCTGACTTTC.

The chain links TRBV27 to TRBJ1-1, with TRBD1 matching over 7 bases. CDR1 MNHEY and CDR2 SMNVEV come from the germline V gene (reference sequence). This CDR3 has 16 amino acids. J lost 4 bases, V lost 8 bases, and 16 bases had no gene match. The CDR3 sequence: CASRTGGAGGSTEAFF. In nucleotides, the CDR3 is TGTGCCAGCCGGACCGGCGGGGCAGGGGGATCCACTGAAGCTTTCTTT.

This clone was counted a single time. This chain uses TRBV2 with TRBJ1-5; no clear D. Germline loops: CDR1 SNHLY, CDR2 FYNNEI. Trimming took off 5 bases at V and 0 bases at J, with 11 bases between the two ends. The CDR3 totals 15 residues. CDR3 in DNA: TGTGCCAGCAGTTCGACAAGGAATAGCAATCAGCCCCAGCATTTT. Translated: CASSSTRNSNQPQHF.

The chain joins TRBV6-6 to TRBJ2-3; D is ambiguous. The CDR3 consists of 15 residues. V shed 2 bases and J shed 0 bases, with 9 bases lying between them. Germline assignment: CDR1 MNHNY and CDR2 SVGAGI (reference sequence). The CDR3 DNA reads as TGTGCCAGCAGTTACGCGGCCCTTAGCACAGATACGCAGTATTTT. Translated: CASSYAALSTDTQYF.

This rearrangement joins TRBV23-1 to TRBJ2-2; D is possibly TRBD2 (6 bases). TRBV23-1 is an ORF for which the function is uncertain. The V end was cut by 3 bases, the J end by 5 bases, with 16 bases between. CDR3 length: 16 amino acids. The CDR3 DNA reads TGCGCCAGCAGTCATGGCCGGGGGATGGGAACCGGGGAGCTGTTTTTT. It specifies CASSHGRGMGTGELFF.

Written as DNA, the CDR3 is TGTGCCAGCACCCCCCGGGGGGGGGAGAGCTCCTACGAGCAGTACTTC. It specifies CASTPRGGESSYEQYF. The chain recombines TRBV2 with TRBJ2-7; TRBD2 aligns across 8 bases. Germline CDR1 reads SNHLY; CDR2 reads FYNNEI. The junction had 11 bases not matched to a gene; V was cut back by 7 bases and J by 0 bases. The CDR3 totals 16 residues.

The sample holds a few counts of this clone. CDR3: CATSDSDRVDIGYTF. Here the CDR3 DNA reads TGTGCCACCAGTGATTCGGACAGGGTGGATATCGGCTACACCTTC. The chain combines TRBV24-1 with TRBJ1-2; 8 nucleotides align to TRBD1. Germline V lookup: CDR1 KGHDR, CDR2 SFDVKD. CDR3 size: 15 residues. With 2 bases clipped from V and 8 bases from J, the junction kept 9 bases outside the gene matches.

The chain combines TRBV5-1 with TRBJ2-6; TRBD1 might be the D (5 bases). Per the germline V gene, CDR1 is SGHRS and CDR2 is YFSETQ. Trimming removed 1 base from V and 2 bases from J, with 10 bases in between. The CDR3 length is 16 residues. The CDR3 protein is CASSLSGSAGANVLTF. In DNA, the CDR3 is TGCGCCAGCAGCTTGTCAGGGTCTGCTGGGGCCAACGTCCTGACTTTC.

This CDR3 reads CASSPAQGSNSPLHF. The CDR3 region has the DNA TGTGCCAGCAGCCCGGCACAGGGGTCTAATTCACCCCTCCACTTT. The chain recombines TRBV13 with TRBJ1-6, with 7 bases identical to TRBD1. This CDR3 is built from 15 residues. V shed 5 bases and J 6 bases; nucleotides not matched to a gene: 7. Germline CDR1 reads PRHDT; CDR2 reads FYEKMQ (reference sequence). Full variable domain (missing parts from reference TRBV13 and TRBJ1-6): AAGVIQSPRHLIKEKRETATLKCYPIPRHDTVYWYQQGPGQDPQFLISFYEKMQSDKGSIPDRFSAQQFSDYHSELNMSSLELGDSALYFCASSPAQGSNSPLHFGNGTRLTVT.

The chain combines TRBV11-2 with TRBJ2-5; the match to TRBD2 covers 7 bases. There are 15 residues in the CDR3. The trim removed 5 bases at V and 4 bases at J, leaving 10 bases unmatched. Germline loops: CDR1 SGHAT, CDR2 FQNNGV. DNA for the CDR3: TGTGCCAGCAGCCGGCCGGGCTCGGGGGGAGAGACCCAGTACTTC. The encoded protein is CASSRPGSGGETQYF.

The chain combines TRBV19 with TRBJ1-1; no clear D gene. Trimming took off 2 bases at V and 0 bases at J, with 7 bases between the two ends. The CDR3 length is 14 residues. The V gene's germline CDR1 is LNHDA and CDR2 SQIVND (reference sequence). The CDR3 nucleotides are TGTGCCAGTAGTATAAGAAACATGAACACTGAAGCTTTCTTT. Translating it yields CASSIRNMNTEAFF. Full variable domain (rest looked up from reference TRBV19 and TRBJ1-1): DGGITQSPKYLFRKEGQNVTLSCEQNLNHDAMYWYRQDPGQGLRLIYYSQIVNDFQKGDIAEGYSVSREKKESFPLTVTSAQKNPTAFYLCASSIRNMNTEAFFGQGTRLTVV.

The chain has TRBV6-5 and TRBJ2-7; 8 nucleotides agree with TRBD2. The CDR3 has 13 amino acids. Germline CDR1 is MNHEY and CDR2 is SVGAGI. V gave up 7 bases and J gave up 4 bases; unmatched junction bases: 6. CDR3 DNA: TGTGCCAGCAATCACGGGGGGGAGTACGAGCAGTACTTC. Protein product: CASNHGGEYEQYF.

The gene calls are TRBV18 and TRBJ1-4, with 7 bases identical to TRBD1. The CDR3 length is 15 residues. J lost 8 bases, V lost 3 bases, and 9 bases had no gene match. Looked up from germline, CDR1 is KGHSH and CDR2 is LQKENI. The CDR3 DNA is TGTGCCAGCTCACCCCGACAGGGAGAAGGCGAAAAACTGTTTTTT. As protein: CASSPRQGEGEKLFF.

The chain recombines TRBV11-2 with TRBJ2-5, with D possibly matching TRBD2 (5 bases). Trimming pared 5 bases from V and 2 bases from J, leaving 15 bases between. The CDR3 runs 15 residues. Germline V CDR1 and CDR2: SGHAT, FQNNGV. CDR3 sequence reads: CASSQAWSGQETQYF. CDR3 sequence (DNA): TGTGCCAGCAGCCAGGCTTGGAGCGGACAAGAGACCCAGTACTTC.

Written as DNA, the CDR3 is TGTGCCAGCAGTGCCGGGGACTATGGCTACACCTTC. Protein sequence: CASSAGDYGYTF. The chain uses TRBV2 and TRBJ1-2; D gene unclear. This CDR3 region has 12 residues. Deletions cut 4 bases from V and 3 bases from J, with 6 bases between. CDR1 is SNHLY, CDR2 FYNNEI, per germline. The variable domain in full, with the rest retrieved from reference TRBV2 and TRBJ1-2, is EPEVTQTPSHQVTQMGQEVILRCVPISNHLYFYWYRQILGQKVEFLVSFYNNEISEKSEIFDDQFSVERPDGSNFTLKIRSTKLEDSAMYFCASSAGDYGYTFGSGTRLTVV.